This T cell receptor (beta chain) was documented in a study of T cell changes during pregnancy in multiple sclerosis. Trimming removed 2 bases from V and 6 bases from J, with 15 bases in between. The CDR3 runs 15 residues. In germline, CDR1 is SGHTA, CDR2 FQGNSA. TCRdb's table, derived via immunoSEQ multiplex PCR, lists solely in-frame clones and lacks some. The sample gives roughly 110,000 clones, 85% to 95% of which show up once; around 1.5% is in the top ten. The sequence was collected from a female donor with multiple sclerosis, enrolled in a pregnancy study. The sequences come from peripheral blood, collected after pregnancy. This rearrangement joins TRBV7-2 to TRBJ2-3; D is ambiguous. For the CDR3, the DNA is TGTGCCAGCAGCTTATTTCGCGGTCTGATGGATACGCAGTATTTT. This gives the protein CASSLFRGLMDTQYF.